Listed below are T cell receptor beta chains from one sample, sequenced in a study of CD8+CD57+ T cells in acquired aplastic anemia. In TCRdb, the reads were re-called with MiXCR into one record per CDR3 protein. The sample gives 90,000 to 130,000 distinct CDR3 sequences, 40% to 60% of which show up once; about a third is in the top ten. What was sequenced was sorted CD4+, CD8+, or CD8+CD57+ T cells (not recorded which) from PBMCs. These receptors were collected from a human donor in good health, serving as a control. Each CDR3 is given with its conserved first and last residue. The order of the fields is D gene, clone size, V gene, J gene, CDR3 protein, CDR3 DNA. A D gene is named only where the DNA matches it firmly. Clone size is stated in some rows and not others, as once, few, many or a class when expanded.

D gene: NA
clone size: few
V gene: TRBV11-2
J gene: TRBJ2-7
CDR3 protein: CASCLEGWGEQYF
CDR3 DNA: TGTGCCAGCTGCCTTGAGGGCTGGGGCGAGCAGTACTTC

D gene: TRBD1
clone size: many
V gene: TRBV3-1
J gene: TRBJ1-2
CDR3 protein: CASSLGTGLSHGYTF
CDR3 DNA: TGTGCCAGCAGCCTTGGGACAGGGTTATCTCATGGCTACACCTTC

D gene: TRBD1
clone size: many
V gene: TRBV19
J gene: TRBJ1-2
CDR3 protein: CASRWDSSNYGYTF
CDR3 DNA: TGTGCCAGTAGATGGGACAGTTCTAACTATGGCTACACCTTC

D gene: NA
clone size: many
V gene: TRBV5-1
J gene: TRBJ1-1
CDR3 protein: CASSGGTLNTEAFF
CDR3 DNA: TGCGCCAGCAGCGGCGGGACGCTTAACACTGAAGCTTTCTTT

D gene: NA
clone size: NA
V gene: TRBV6-2/TRBV6-3
J gene: TRBJ1-1
CDR3 protein: CASSYSNTRGIQNTEAFF
CDR3 DNA: TGTGCCAGCAGTTACTCGAATACCCGAGGGATCCAGAACACTGAAGCTTTCTTT

D gene: NA
clone size: many
V gene: TRBV20-1
J gene: TRBJ2-1
CDR3 protein: CSARDPEEEYNEQFF
CDR3 DNA: TGCAGTGCTAGAGATCCGGAGGAGGAATACAATGAGCAGTTCTTC

D gene: TRBD2
clone size: many
V gene: TRBV12-5
J gene: TRBJ2-1
CDR3 protein: CASGLIRTRENNEQFF
CDR3 DNA: TGTGCTAGTGGTTTGATACGGACTAGAGAGAACAATGAGCAGTTCTTC

D gene: NA
clone size: NA
V gene: TRBV29-1
J gene: TRBJ2-5
CDR3 protein: CSVEGGQETQYF
CDR3 DNA: TGCAGCGTTGAGGGGGGCCAGGAGACCCAGTACTTC

D gene: TRBD2
clone size: many
V gene: TRBV7-6
J gene: TRBJ2-1
CDR3 protein: CASSPPLVLAGRNKQFF
CDR3 DNA: TGTGCCAGCAGCCCTCCGTTGGTACTAGCGGGGCGTAATAAGCAGTTCTTC

D gene: NA
clone size: NA
V gene: TRBV7-9
J gene: TRBJ2-7
CDR3 protein: CASSFGRFSYEQYF
CDR3 DNA: TGTGCCAGCAGCTTTGGGAGATTCTCCTACGAGCAGTACTTC

D gene: NA
clone size: NA
V gene: TRBV28
J gene: TRBJ1-1
CDR3 protein: CASSPTALNTEAFF
CDR3 DNA: TGTGCCAGCAGTCCCACAGCCTTGAACACTGAAGCTTTCTTT

D gene: NA
clone size: NA
V gene: TRBV27
J gene: TRBJ1-1
CDR3 protein: CASSHRDTSFEAFF
CDR3 DNA: TGTGCCAGCAGTCACCGGGACACTTCCTTTGAAGCTTTCTTT

D gene: TRBD1
clone size: few
V gene: TRBV15
J gene: TRBJ2-7
CDR3 protein: CATSRAGGPMGQYF
CDR3 DNA: TGTGCCACCAGCAGGGCAGGGGGACCAATGGGGCAGTACTTC

D gene: TRBD1
clone size: NA
V gene: TRBV5-4
J gene: TRBJ2-3
CDR3 protein: CASSLAGTGGADTQYF
CDR3 DNA: TGTGCCAGCAGCTTGGCCGGGACAGGGGGTGCAGATACGCAGTATTTT

D gene: TRBD2
clone size: many
V gene: TRBV4-1
J gene: TRBJ2-7
CDR3 protein: CASSQGRGAYEQYF
CDR3 DNA: TGCGCCAGCAGCCAAGGTCGGGGGGCCTACGAGCAGTACTTC

D gene: NA
clone size: few
V gene: TRBV12-5
J gene: TRBJ1-2
CDR3 protein: CAGGLPQWYGYTF
CDR3 DNA: TGTGCTGGTGGTTTGCCGCAATGGTATGGCTACACCTTC

D gene: NA
clone size: NA
V gene: TRBV24-1
J gene: TRBJ1-2
CDR3 protein: CATSQGPGYGYTF
CDR3 DNA: TGTGCCACCAGTCAGGGGCCAGGCTATGGCTACACCTTC

D gene: TRBD1
clone size: NA
V gene: TRBV7-2
J gene: TRBJ1-6
CDR3 protein: CASSLEGQGSPLHF
CDR3 DNA: TGTGCCAGCAGCTTAGAGGGACAGGGTTCACCCCTCCACTTT

D gene: TRBD2
clone size: many
V gene: TRBV7-2
J gene: TRBJ2-3
CDR3 protein: CASSLVGGTTDTQYF
CDR3 DNA: TGTGCCAGCAGCTTAGTGGGGGGGACTACAGATACGCAGTATTTT

D gene: NA
clone size: many
V gene: TRBV10-2
J gene: TRBJ1-3
CDR3 protein: CASEDSSSGNTIYF
CDR3 DNA: TGCGCCAGCGAAGACAGTTCCTCTGGAAACACCATATATTTT

D gene: NA
clone size: NA
V gene: TRBV15
J gene: TRBJ2-1
CDR3 protein: CATSSISRSSYNEQFF
CDR3 DNA: TGTGCCACCAGCAGTATTAGCAGGAGCTCCTACAATGAGCAGTTCTTC

D gene: NA
clone size: many
V gene: TRBV5-1
J gene: TRBJ1-5
CDR3 protein: CASSFEGLQPQHF
CDR3 DNA: TGCGCCAGCAGCTTCGAAGGGCTTCAGCCCCAGCATTTT

D gene: TRBD1
clone size: many
V gene: TRBV20-1
J gene: TRBJ1-1
CDR3 protein: CSARPGTGFF
CDR3 DNA: TGCAGCGCCCGCCCCGGGACAGGGTTCTTT

D gene: TRBD1
clone size: NA
V gene: TRBV4-1
J gene: TRBJ2-1
CDR3 protein: CASSQEWTGGASYNEQFF
CDR3 DNA: TGCGCCAGCAGCCAAGAGTGGACAGGGGGGGCCTCCTACAATGAGCAGTTCTTC

D gene: TRBD1
clone size: many
V gene: TRBV4-1
J gene: TRBJ1-5
CDR3 protein: CASSTDFGTGPYSNQPQHF
CDR3 DNA: TGCGCCAGCAGCACCGACTTCGGGACAGGGCCTTATAGCAATCAGCCCCAGCATTTT

D gene: TRBD2
clone size: once
V gene: TRBV9
J gene: TRBJ2-3
CDR3 protein: CASSDGTSGDTQYF
CDR3 DNA: TGTGCCAGCAGCGACGGGACTAGCGGAGATACGCAGTATTTT

D gene: NA
clone size: NA
V gene: TRBV10-3
J gene: TRBJ1-2
CDR3 protein: CAISSDSVSYGYTF
CDR3 DNA: TGTGCCATCAGCTCGGACAGCGTATCCTATGGCTACACCTTC

D gene: TRBD1
clone size: few
V gene: TRBV24-1
J gene: TRBJ2-5
CDR3 protein: CATSDAGQGKETQYF
CDR3 DNA: TGTGCCACCAGCGATGCGGGACAGGGGAAAGAGACCCAGTACTTC

D gene: TRBD1
clone size: NA
V gene: TRBV20-1
J gene: TRBJ1-1
CDR3 protein: CSARARDRVNTEAFF
CDR3 DNA: TGCAGTGCTAGAGCCCGGGACAGGGTGAACACTGAAGCTTTCTTT

D gene: TRBD1
clone size: NA
V gene: TRBV5-5
J gene: TRBJ1-2
CDR3 protein: CASSRDRRNGYTF
CDR3 DNA: TGTGCCAGCAGCCGGGACAGGAGGAATGGCTACACCTTC

D gene: TRBD2
clone size: NA
V gene: TRBV3-1
J gene: TRBJ2-3
CDR3 protein: CASSMTSGSADTQYF
CDR3 DNA: TGTGCCAGCAGCATGACTAGCGGGAGTGCAGATACGCAGTATTTT

D gene: NA
clone size: many
V gene: TRBV7-2
J gene: TRBJ1-5
CDR3 protein: CASSLAGYSNQPQHF
CDR3 DNA: TGTGCCAGCAGCTTAGCAGGGTATAGCAATCAGCCCCAGCATTTT

D gene: NA
clone size: NA
V gene: TRBV19
J gene: TRBJ1-2
CDR3 protein: CASSMEGGNYGYTF
CDR3 DNA: TGTGCCAGTAGTATGGAGGGCGGTAACTATGGCTACACCTTC

D gene: NA
clone size: many
V gene: TRBV29-1
J gene: TRBJ2-7
CDR3 protein: CSVEDQGNEQYF
CDR3 DNA: TGCAGCGTTGAAGATCAAGGGAACGAGCAGTACTTC

D gene: NA
clone size: NA
V gene: TRBV11-1
J gene: TRBJ1-2
CDR3 protein: CASSPRQPSSNYGYTF
CDR3 DNA: TGTGCCAGCAGCCCCCGACAGCCTTCATCTAACTATGGCTACACCTTC

D gene: NA
clone size: NA
V gene: TRBV15
J gene: TRBJ1-4
CDR3 protein: CATSYGETVEKLFF
CDR3 DNA: TGTGCCACCAGCTACGGCGAGACGGTTGAAAAACTGTTTTTT

D gene: NA
clone size: NA
V gene: TRBV29-1
J gene: TRBJ2-7
CDR3 protein: CSVQVPRNEQYF
CDR3 DNA: TGCAGCGTTCAGGTACCCCGCAACGAGCAGTACTTC

D gene: NA
clone size: many
V gene: TRBV2
J gene: TRBJ1-6
CDR3 protein: CASREGELDNSPLHF
CDR3 DNA: TGTGCCAGCAGAGAGGGGGAATTGGATAATTCACCCCTCCACTTT

D gene: TRBD2
clone size: once
V gene: TRBV5-4
J gene: TRBJ2-1
CDR3 protein: CASSLGGGAYNEQFF
CDR3 DNA: TGTGCCAGCAGCTTGGGCGGGGGGGCCTACAATGAGCAGTTCTTC

D gene: TRBD1
clone size: NA
V gene: TRBV12-3/TRBV12-4
J gene: TRBJ2-7
CDR3 protein: CASSFRDREQYF
CDR3 DNA: TGTGCCAGCAGTTTCCGGGACAGGGAGCAGTACTTC

D gene: NA
clone size: NA
V gene: TRBV5-1
J gene: TRBJ2-2
CDR3 protein: CASSWESGELFF
CDR3 DNA: TGCGCCAGCAGCTGGGAATCCGGGGAGCTGTTTTTT